This T cell receptor beta chain was captured by sequencing in a study of blood T cell repertoires in COVID-19. Study in general: The samples span acute and convalescent COVID-19 from the United States, Italy and Spain. Sample material is recorded as cDNA or gDNA derived from T cells, B-cell-depleted T cells, or PBMCs.

Patients in Seattle were enrolled during active infection, then followed longitudinally. In the original analysis: Estimated nucleated cell counts came from reference gene primer amplification. The data were produced by immunoSEQ multiplex PCR, yet TCRdb's version contains in-frame clones alone and is incomplete. That table furnishes V, J and clone size, whereas the DNA furnished D and trimming. The sample has about 170,000 clones; under 90% are singletons. V was clipped by 5 bases and J by 4 bases, with 26 bases between them. CDR1 is SQVTM, CDR2 ANQGSEA, per germline. This CDR3 comprises 17 residues.

The chain has TRBV29-1 and TRBJ1-2; D is possibly TRBD1 (6 bases). This clonotype was sampled from an older woman with COVID-19, enrolled during active disease. Source material: peripheral blood. The CDR3 reads CSVLMGTAGAYFYGYTF. The CDR3 DNA reads as TGCAGCGTTCTTATGGGGACGGCGGGGGCATACTTCTATGGCTACACCTTC.